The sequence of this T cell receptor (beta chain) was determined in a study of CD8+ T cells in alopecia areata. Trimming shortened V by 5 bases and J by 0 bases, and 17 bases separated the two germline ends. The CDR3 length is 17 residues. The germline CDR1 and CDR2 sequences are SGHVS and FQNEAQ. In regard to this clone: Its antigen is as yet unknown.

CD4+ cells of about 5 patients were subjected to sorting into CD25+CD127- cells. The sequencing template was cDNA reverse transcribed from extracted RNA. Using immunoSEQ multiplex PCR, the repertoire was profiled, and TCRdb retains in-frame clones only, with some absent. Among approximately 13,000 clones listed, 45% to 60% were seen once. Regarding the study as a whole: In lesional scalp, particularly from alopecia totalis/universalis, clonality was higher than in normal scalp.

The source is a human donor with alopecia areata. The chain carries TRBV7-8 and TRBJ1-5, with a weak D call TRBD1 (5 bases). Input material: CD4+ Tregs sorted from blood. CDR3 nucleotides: TGTGCCAGCAGCCCCCGGGACGCTACTTATAGCAATCAGCCCCAGCATTTT. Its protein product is CASSPRDATYSNQPQHF.